Described below is a single T cell receptor (beta chain) sequence and its context. Its antigen is as yet unknown. The sample comes from a study of CD8 T cells in ankylosing spondylitis. Study results and caveats: Disease-linked clones were CD8+ and relatively rare in peripheral blood. A TCR beta motif of fewer than ten highly homologous variants appeared characteristic of ankylosing spondylitis blood.

TCRdb ran MiXCR on the 5' RACE reads and lists one entry per CDR3 protein. This table has roughly 440,000 distinct CDR3 sequences, under 20% appearing once. Material for sequencing was blood, either unsorted or a sorted T cell fraction (not recorded which). This TCR was recovered from a male donor with ankylosing spondylitis.

The CDR3 loop is CASTQTGEDTEAFF. The CDR3 coding sequence is TGCGCCAGCACCCAGACAGGGGAGGACACTGAAGCTTTCTTT. The chain links TRBV5-1 to TRBJ1-1, with TRBD1 identical over 8 bases. Germline V gene data show CDR1 as SGHRS and CDR2 as YFSETQ. This CDR3 is 14 amino acids long. V lost 6 bases, J lost 3 bases, and 7 bases stayed unmatched.